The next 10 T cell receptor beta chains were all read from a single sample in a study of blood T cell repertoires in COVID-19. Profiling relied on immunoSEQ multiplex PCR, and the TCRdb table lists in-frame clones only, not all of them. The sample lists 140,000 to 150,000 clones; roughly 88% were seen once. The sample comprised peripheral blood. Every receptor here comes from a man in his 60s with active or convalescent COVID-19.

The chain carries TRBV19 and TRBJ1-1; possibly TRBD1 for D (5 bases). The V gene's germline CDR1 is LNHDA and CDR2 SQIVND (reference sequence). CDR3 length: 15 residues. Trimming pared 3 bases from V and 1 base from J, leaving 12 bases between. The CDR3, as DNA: TGTGCCAGTAGTATTTCCTGGGGCGGGAACACTGAAGCTTTCTTT. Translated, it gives CASSISWGGNTEAFF.

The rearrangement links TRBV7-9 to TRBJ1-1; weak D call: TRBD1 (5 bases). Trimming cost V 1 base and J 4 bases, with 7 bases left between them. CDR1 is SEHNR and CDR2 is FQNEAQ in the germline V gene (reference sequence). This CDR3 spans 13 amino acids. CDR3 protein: CASSLGQGTEAFF. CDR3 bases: TGTGCCAGCAGCTTAGGGCAGGGCACTGAAGCTTTCTTT.

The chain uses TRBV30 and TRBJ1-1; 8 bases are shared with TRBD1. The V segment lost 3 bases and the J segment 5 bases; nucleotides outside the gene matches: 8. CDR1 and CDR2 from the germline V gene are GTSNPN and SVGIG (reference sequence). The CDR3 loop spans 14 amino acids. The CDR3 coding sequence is TGTGCCTGGAGAGGGTCAGGGGGCAGGACTGAAGCTTTCTTT. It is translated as CAWRGSGGRTEAFF.

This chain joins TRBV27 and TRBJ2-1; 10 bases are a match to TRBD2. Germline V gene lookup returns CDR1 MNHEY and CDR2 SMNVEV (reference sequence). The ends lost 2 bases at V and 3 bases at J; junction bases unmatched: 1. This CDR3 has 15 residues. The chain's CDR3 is CASSLTSGNYNEQFF. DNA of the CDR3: TGTGCCAGCAGTTTAACTAGCGGGAACTACAATGAGCAGTTCTTC.

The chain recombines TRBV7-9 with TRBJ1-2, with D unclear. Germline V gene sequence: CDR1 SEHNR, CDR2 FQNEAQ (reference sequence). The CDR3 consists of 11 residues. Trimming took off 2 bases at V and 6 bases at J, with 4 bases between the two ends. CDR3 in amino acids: CASSLLDGYTF. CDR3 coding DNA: TGTGCCAGCAGCTTATTAGATGGCTACACCTTC.

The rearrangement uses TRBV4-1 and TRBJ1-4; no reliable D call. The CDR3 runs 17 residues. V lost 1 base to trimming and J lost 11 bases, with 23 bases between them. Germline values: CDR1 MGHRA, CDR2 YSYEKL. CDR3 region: CASSQVISVVRPQKLFF. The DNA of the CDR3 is TGCGCCAGCAGCCAAGTAATCAGTGTCGTTCGCCCACAGAAACTGTTTTTT.

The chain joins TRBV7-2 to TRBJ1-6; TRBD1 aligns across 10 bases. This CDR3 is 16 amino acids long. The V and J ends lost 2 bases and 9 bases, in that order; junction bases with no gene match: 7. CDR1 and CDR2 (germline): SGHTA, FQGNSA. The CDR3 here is CASSLKTGGSGSPLHF. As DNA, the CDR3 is TGTGCCAGCAGCTTAAAGACAGGGGGCTCTGGTTCACCCCTCCACTTT.

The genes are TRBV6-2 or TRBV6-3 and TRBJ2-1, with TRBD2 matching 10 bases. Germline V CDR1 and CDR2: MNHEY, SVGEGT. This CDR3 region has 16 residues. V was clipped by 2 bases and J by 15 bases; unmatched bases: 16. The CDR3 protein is CASSYRRWDSGGQGFF. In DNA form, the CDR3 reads TGTGCCAGCAGTTACAGGCGTTGGGATAGCGGGGGGCAGGGGTTCTTC.

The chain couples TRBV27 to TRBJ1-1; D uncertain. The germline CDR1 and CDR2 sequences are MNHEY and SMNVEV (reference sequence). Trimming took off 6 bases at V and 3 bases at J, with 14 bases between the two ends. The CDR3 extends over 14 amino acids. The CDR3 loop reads CASRNGPGYTEAFF. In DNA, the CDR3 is TGTGCCAGCAGAAACGGACCGGGATACACTGAAGCTTTCTTT.

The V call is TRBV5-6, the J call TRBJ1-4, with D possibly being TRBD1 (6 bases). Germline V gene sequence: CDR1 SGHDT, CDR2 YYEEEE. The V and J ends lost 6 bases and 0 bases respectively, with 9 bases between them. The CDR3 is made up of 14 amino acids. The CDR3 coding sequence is TGTGCCAGCAAAAGACAGGCAACTAATGAAAAACTGTTTTTT. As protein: CASKRQATNEKLFF. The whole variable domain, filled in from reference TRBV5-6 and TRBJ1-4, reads DAGVTQSPTHLIKTRGQQVTLRCSPKSGHDTVSWYQQALGQGPQFIFQYYEEEERQRGNFPDRFSGHQFPNYSSELNVNALLLGDSALYLCASKRQATNEKLFFGSGTQLSVL.